The rows below give T cell receptor beta chains drawn from one sample of a study of early T cells in non-severe SARS-CoV-2 infection. TCRdb re-called the 5' RACE reads through MiXCR, storing one row per CDR3 protein. The repertoire has tens of thousands of distinct CDR3 sequences, approximately 12% of them found once; the top ten carry around 1.7%. The sequenced material came from whole blood. The receptors shown here come from an adult who was a healthcare worker with PCR-confirmed SARS-CoV-2 infection or an uninfected control (not recorded which). Both conserved end residues are part of each CDR3. Each record gives: V gene, clone size, J gene, D gene, CDR3 protein, CDR3 DNA. A D gene is named only where the DNA matches it firmly. Size is stated for part of the rows, as once, few or many counts, or as a class when the clone is expanded.

>TRBV7-2|many|TRBJ2-2|.
CASSPPRGRTGELFF
TGTGCCAGCAGCCCCCCACGTGGTCGGACCGGGGAGCTGTTTTTT
>TRBV6-1|.|TRBJ1-1|TRBD1
CASIQRDSEAFF
TGTGCCAGCATCCAGCGGGACAGCGAAGCTTTCTTT
>TRBV11-2|few|TRBJ2-6|.
CASSLDRDRLPSGANVLTF
TGTGCCAGCAGCTTAGACCGGGACCGACTCCCCTCTGGGGCCAACGTCCTGACTTTC
>TRBV7-2|few|TRBJ1-5|TRBD1
CASSSRTGRGQPQHF
TGTGCCAGCAGCTCACGGACAGGGAGGGGTCAGCCCCAGCATTTT
>TRBV27|few|TRBJ1-2|TRBD1
CASSSKGQGGGYTF
TGTGCCAGCAGTTCAAAGGGACAGGGGGGTGGCTACACCTTC
>TRBV7-8|few|TRBJ1-6|.
CASSLGVSNSPLHF
TGTGCCAGCAGCTTAGGAGTCTCTAATTCACCCCTCCACTTT
>TRBV5-1|many|TRBJ2-3|.
CASRPPMPGGDTQYF
TGCGCCAGCAGACCCCCGATGCCGGGCGGAGATACGCAGTATTTT
>TRBV5-6|.|TRBJ2-1|TRBD2
CASSFGLAAGDQQFF
TGTGCCAGCAGCTTCGGGCTAGCGGCCGGCGATCAGCAGTTCTTC
>TRBV30|many|TRBJ2-5|TRBD1
CAWSGDRRETQYF
TGTGCCTGGAGTGGGGACAGAAGAGAGACCCAGTACTTC
>TRBV18|few|TRBJ2-7|.
CASSPPGAAPIYEQYF
TGTGCCAGCTCACCACCGGGAGCAGCCCCTATCTACGAGCAGTACTTC
>TRBV7-9|.|TRBJ1-5|TRBD1
CASSSYGDRGSQPQHF
TGTGCCAGCAGCTCCTATGGGGACAGGGGATCCCAGCCCCAGCATTTT
>TRBV25-1|.|TRBJ1-3|.
CASSEFYPDSGNTIYF
TGTGCCAGCAGTGAATTTTACCCTGACAGCGGAAACACCATATATTTT
>TRBV2|many|TRBJ1-5|.
CASSEIAPTYSNQPQHF
TGTGCCAGCAGTGAAATCGCCCCAACATATAGCAATCAGCCCCAGCATTTT
>TRBV18|few|TRBJ2-7|TRBD1
CASSPTRTGKFPYEQYF
TGTGCCAGCTCACCGACCCGGACAGGGAAATTCCCCTACGAGCAGTACTTC
>TRBV29-1|.|TRBJ2-7|TRBD2
CSAGIGGVSEQYF
TGCAGCGCTGGAATCGGGGGGGTCTCCGAGCAGTACTTC
>TRBV7-6|.|TRBJ2-3|TRBD2
CASSLAGSAGGQNTQYF
TGTGCCAGCAGCTTAGCGGGATCAGCGGGGGGGCAGAATACGCAGTATTTT
>TRBV12-3/TRBV12-4|few|TRBJ2-3|.
CASSFPGTKSSITDTQYF
TGTGCCAGCAGTTTCCCCGGGACAAAATCCAGCATCACAGATACGCAGTATTTT
>TRBV12-3/TRBV12-4|.|TRBJ2-2|TRBD1
CASSFDRGRDTGELFF
TGTGCCAGCAGTTTCGACAGGGGGCGAGACACCGGGGAGCTGTTTTTT
>TRBV7-8|many|TRBJ1-5|.
CASSPPGGLQHF
TGTGCCAGCAGCCCACCTGGGGGGCTCCAGCATTTT
>TRBV7-2|.|TRBJ1-1|TRBD1
CASSFGTGGYTEAFF
TGTGCCAGCAGCTTTGGGACAGGGGGCTACACTGAAGCTTTCTTT
>TRBV7-2|.|TRBJ2-6|TRBD1
CASSLMGQPGANVLTF
TGTGCCAGCAGCTTAATGGGACAGCCTGGGGCCAACGTCCTGACTTTC
>TRBV9|few|TRBJ2-3|.
CASSVADTQYF
TGTGCCAGCAGCGTAGCAGATACGCAGTATTTT
>TRBV25-1|.|TRBJ2-5|.
CASSVPALKETQYF
TGTGCCAGCAGTGTCCCTGCCCTAAAAGAGACCCAGTACTTC
>TRBV5-4|many|TRBJ1-1|TRBD1
CASRLTTGMNTEAFF
TGTGCCAGCAGACTGACGACAGGGATGAACACTGAAGCTTTCTTT
>TRBV2|.|TRBJ1-5|.
CASSEMRSNQPQHF
TGTGCCAGCAGTGAAATGCGAAGCAATCAGCCCCAGCATTTT
>TRBV7-2|few|TRBJ2-7|.
CASSRTGTATLGGSYEQYF
TGTGCCAGCAGCCGGACCGGGACCGCAACACTTGGGGGATCCTACGAGCAGTACTTC
>TRBV2|.|TRBJ2-3|.
CASSERLGSSTDTQYF
TGTGCCAGCAGTGAACGCTTAGGGTCAAGCACAGATACGCAGTATTTT
>TRBV12-3/TRBV12-4|many|TRBJ2-1|TRBD2
CASSLAGALSSYNEQFF
TGTGCCAGCAGCCTAGCGGGGGCGCTAAGCTCCTACAATGAGCAGTTCTTC
>TRBV7-7|many|TRBJ2-3|.
CASSRTLGPTDTQYF
TGTGCTAGCAGCCGTACTCTCGGCCCCACAGATACGCAGTATTTT
>TRBV19|.|TRBJ2-7|TRBD1
CASSSWTGSYEQYF
TGTGCCAGTAGTTCTTGGACAGGTTCCTACGAGCAGTACTTC
>TRBV20-1|.|TRBJ2-1|TRBD1
CSAAGTGHEQFF
TGCAGTGCTGCCGGGACAGGGCATGAGCAGTTCTTC
>TRBV18|.|TRBJ1-5|.
CASSTGSNQPQHF
TGTGCCAGCTCAACGGGGAGCAATCAGCCCCAGCATTTT
>TRBV6-6|few|TRBJ2-3|.
CASSIGDPPPDTQYF
TGTGCCAGCAGTATCGGCGACCCCCCACCAGATACGCAGTATTTT
>TRBV7-9|many|TRBJ2-5|TRBD2
CASSLGGLAGPFVETQYF
TGTGCCAGCAGCTTAGGGGGACTAGCGGGGCCCTTTGTGGAGACCCAGTACTTC
>TRBV7-2|many|TRBJ2-7|.
CASSEWGARAHEQYF
TGTGCCAGCAGCGAGTGGGGGGCTCGGGCTCACGAGCAGTACTTC
>TRBV10-3|many|TRBJ2-5|TRBD1
CAISESDVQGETQYF
TGTGCCATCAGTGAGTCGGATGTACAGGGGGAGACCCAGTACTTC
>TRBV20-1|.|TRBJ2-4|.
CSARVQGKAKNIQYF
TGCAGTGCTAGAGTCCAGGGGAAGGCCAAAAACATTCAGTACTTC
>TRBV18|many|TRBJ1-2|.
CASSPRGGYGYTF
TGTGCCAGCTCACCAAGGGGAGGCTATGGCTACACCTTC
>TRBV27|many|TRBJ2-7|.
CASSFDHSYEQYF
TGTGCCAGCAGTTTCGACCACTCCTACGAGCAGTACTTC
>TRBV5-4|.|TRBJ2-1|TRBD2
CASSSGTSKFF
TGTGCCAGCAGCTCCGGGACTAGCAAGTTCTTC
>TRBV7-2|many|TRBJ1-1|.
CASSLWAGNTEAFF
TGTGCCAGCAGCCTCTGGGCCGGCAACACTGAAGCTTTCTTT
>TRBV9|few|TRBJ2-1|.
CASSVGGEQFF
TGTGCCAGCAGCGTCGGTGGTGAGCAGTTCTTC
>TRBV6-4|few|TRBJ2-3|TRBD2
CASSDGGGTDTQYF
TGTGCCAGCAGTGACGGGGGGGGCACAGATACGCAGTATTTT
>TRBV7-6|many|TRBJ2-1|TRBD1
CASSPGTGGLIEDNEQFF
TGTGCCAGCAGCCCCGGGACAGGGGGCCTCATAGAAGACAATGAGCAGTTCTTC
>TRBV30|few|TRBJ2-1|.
CAWSPQWNEQFF
TGTGCCTGGAGTCCCCAATGGAATGAGCAGTTCTTC
>TRBV11-2|many|TRBJ2-1|TRBD2
CASRSSGVHEQFF
TGTGCCAGCAGGTCCAGCGGGGTACATGAGCAGTTCTTC
>TRBV29-1|many|TRBJ2-5|.
CTGVTTGEGTQYF
TGCACAGGTGTGACTACAGGGGAGGGGACCCAGTACTTC
>TRBV20-1|.|TRBJ2-3|TRBD2
CSAAGTSGIGGTDTQYF
TGCAGTGCCGCCGGGACTAGCGGGATCGGGGGCACAGATACGCAGTATTTT
>TRBV10-3|few|TRBJ2-3|TRBD2
CAISWTSGGETQYF
TGTGCCATCAGCTGGACTAGCGGGGGCGAGACGCAGTATTTT
>TRBV6-1|.|TRBJ2-3|.
CASSENAGADTDTQYF
TGTGCCAGCAGTGAAAACGCGGGGGCCGACACAGATACGCAGTATTTT
>TRBV6-5|few|TRBJ1-6|.
CASRPRGGSPLHF
TGTGCCAGCAGACCCAGGGGTGGTTCACCCCTCCACTTT
>TRBV20-1|many|TRBJ2-3|TRBD1
CSATRDSFTDTQYF
TGCAGTGCGACGAGGGACAGCTTCACAGATACGCAGTATTTT
>TRBV10-3|.|TRBJ2-6|.
CAIMGGNSGANVLTF
TGTGCCATCATGGGAGGCAACTCCGGGGCCAACGTCCTGACTTTC
>TRBV7-9|many|TRBJ2-5|TRBD1
CASRTGGFQETQYF
TGTGCCAGCAGGACAGGGGGCTTCCAAGAGACCCAGTACTTC
>TRBV5-1|.|TRBJ1-1|.
CASSPTFSVSLSTEAFF
TGCGCCAGCAGCCCGACATTTAGCGTGTCCTTGTCCACTGAAGCTTTCTTT
>TRBV9|few|TRBJ1-2|TRBD1
CASSQWGTGSYGYTF
TGTGCCAGCAGTCAATGGGGGACAGGGTCCTATGGCTACACCTTC
>TRBV30|few|TRBJ1-1|.
CASGADTEAFF
TGTGCCTCGGGGGCGGACACTGAAGCTTTCTTT
>TRBV25-1|many|TRBJ2-3|.
CASRDTTGTDTQYF
TGTGCCAGCCGGGACACGACCGGCACAGATACGCAGTATTTT
>TRBV29-1|few|TRBJ1-2|TRBD1
CSIPETGDFYGYTF
TGCAGCATTCCCGAGACAGGGGATTTCTATGGCTACACCTTC